Sequencing of this T cell receptor (beta chain) was carried out in a study of T cell responses to AZD1222 COVID-19 vaccine. To note about this clone: The antigen is not known.

CDR1 is MDHEN, CDR2 SYDVKM, per germline. There are 15 residues in the CDR3. The junction had 11 bases not matched to a gene; V was cut back by 7 bases and J by 4 bases. The table came from immunoSEQ multiplex PCR; TCRdb's copy has only in-frame clones and leaves some out. Of 65,000 to 100,000 clones detected, over 75% appear once; the ten largest clones hold 20% to 25%. Study-level points and caveats: None of the repertoires were sampled until the peak T cell response had passed. Spike-specific TCR breadth and depth went up after people got two AZD1222 doses.

The chain employs TRBV28 and TRBJ1-1, with TRBD1 identical over 8 bases. The clonotype was recovered from an adult in good health. The starting material was peripheral blood, obtained on day 0 of AZD1222 vaccination. Written as DNA, the CDR3 is TGTGCCAGCAAGGGATGGACAGGGAAAGCCACTGAAGCTTTCTTT. This encodes CASKGWTGKATEAFF.